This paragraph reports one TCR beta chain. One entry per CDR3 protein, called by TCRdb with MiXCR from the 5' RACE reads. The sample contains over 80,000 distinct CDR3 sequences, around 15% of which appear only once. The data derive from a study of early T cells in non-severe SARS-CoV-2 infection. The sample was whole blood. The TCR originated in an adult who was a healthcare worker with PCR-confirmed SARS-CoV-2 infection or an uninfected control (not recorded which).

The CDR3 DNA follows: TGTGCCAGCAGCCAAGGGCGGAACTATGGCTACACCTTC. It yields the protein CASSQGRNYGYTF. The chain employs TRBV14 and TRBJ1-2; D is uncertain. Looked up from germline, CDR1 is SGHDN and CDR2 is FVKESK. The CDR3 contains 13 residues. Trimming cost V 1 base and J 2 bases, with 5 bases left between them.